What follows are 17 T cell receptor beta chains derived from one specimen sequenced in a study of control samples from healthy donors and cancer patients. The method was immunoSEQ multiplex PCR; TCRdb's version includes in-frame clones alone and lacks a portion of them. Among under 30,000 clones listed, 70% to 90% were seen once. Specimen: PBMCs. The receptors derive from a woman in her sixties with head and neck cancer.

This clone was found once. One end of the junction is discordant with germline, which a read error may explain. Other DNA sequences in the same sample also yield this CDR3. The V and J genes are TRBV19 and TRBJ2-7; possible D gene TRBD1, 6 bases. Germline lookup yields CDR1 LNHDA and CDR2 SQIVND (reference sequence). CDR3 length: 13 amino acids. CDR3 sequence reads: CASSSGQTYEQYF. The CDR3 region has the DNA TGTGCCAGTAGCAGTGGACAGACCTATGAGCAGTACTTC.

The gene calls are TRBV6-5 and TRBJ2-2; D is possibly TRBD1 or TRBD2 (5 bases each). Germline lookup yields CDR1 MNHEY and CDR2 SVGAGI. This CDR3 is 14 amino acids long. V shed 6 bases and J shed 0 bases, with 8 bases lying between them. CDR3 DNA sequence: TGTGCCAGCAGCTGGGACGCGAACACCGGGGAGCTGTTTTTT. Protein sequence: CASSWDANTGELFF.

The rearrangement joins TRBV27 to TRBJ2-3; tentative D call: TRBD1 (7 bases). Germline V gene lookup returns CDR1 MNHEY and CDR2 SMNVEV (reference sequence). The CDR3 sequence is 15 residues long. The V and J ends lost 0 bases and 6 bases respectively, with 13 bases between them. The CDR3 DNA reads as TGTGCCAGCAGTTTATCGCGCAGGGGGGTGGATACGCAGTATTTT. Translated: CASSLSRRGVDTQYF.

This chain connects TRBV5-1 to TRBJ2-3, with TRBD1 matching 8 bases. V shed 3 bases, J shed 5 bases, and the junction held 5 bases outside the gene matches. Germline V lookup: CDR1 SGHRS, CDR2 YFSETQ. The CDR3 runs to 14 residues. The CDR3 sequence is CASSSAGGEDTQYF. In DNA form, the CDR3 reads TGCGCCAGCAGCTCCGCAGGGGGCGAAGATACGCAGTATTTT.

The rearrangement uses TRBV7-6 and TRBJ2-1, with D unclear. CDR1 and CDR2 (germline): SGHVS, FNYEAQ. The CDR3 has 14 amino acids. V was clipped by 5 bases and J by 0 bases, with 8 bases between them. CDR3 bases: TGTGCCAGCAGCCCGACTCACTCCTACAATGAGCAGTTCTTC. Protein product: CASSPTHSYNEQFF.

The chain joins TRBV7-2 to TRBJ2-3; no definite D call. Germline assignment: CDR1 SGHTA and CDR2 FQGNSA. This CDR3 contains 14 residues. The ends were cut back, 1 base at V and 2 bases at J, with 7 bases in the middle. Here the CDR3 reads CASSLGYATDTQYF. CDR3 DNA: TGTGCCAGCAGCTTAGGTTATGCCACAGATACGCAGTATTTT.

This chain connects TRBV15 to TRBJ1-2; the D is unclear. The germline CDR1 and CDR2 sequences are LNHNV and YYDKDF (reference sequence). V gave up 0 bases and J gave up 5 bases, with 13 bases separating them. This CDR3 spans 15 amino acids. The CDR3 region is CATSRDQTPSYGYTF. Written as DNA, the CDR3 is TGTGCCACCAGCAGAGATCAGACACCCAGTTATGGCTACACCTTC.

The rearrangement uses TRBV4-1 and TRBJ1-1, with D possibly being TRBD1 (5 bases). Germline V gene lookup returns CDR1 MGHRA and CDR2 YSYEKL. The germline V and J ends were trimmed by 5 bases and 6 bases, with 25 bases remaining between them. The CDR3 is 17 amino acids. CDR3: CASSFPLRGTPIAEAFF. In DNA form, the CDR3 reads TGCGCCAGCAGCTTTCCCCTAAGAGGGACCCCCATCGCTGAAGCTTTCTTT.

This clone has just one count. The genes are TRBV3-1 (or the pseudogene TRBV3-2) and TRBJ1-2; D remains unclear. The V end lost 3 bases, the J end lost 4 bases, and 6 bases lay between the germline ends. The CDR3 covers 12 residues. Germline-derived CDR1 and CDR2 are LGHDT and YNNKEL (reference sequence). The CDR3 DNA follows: TGTGCCAGCAGCCAGACGCGCTATGGCTACACCTTC. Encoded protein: CASSQTRYGYTF.

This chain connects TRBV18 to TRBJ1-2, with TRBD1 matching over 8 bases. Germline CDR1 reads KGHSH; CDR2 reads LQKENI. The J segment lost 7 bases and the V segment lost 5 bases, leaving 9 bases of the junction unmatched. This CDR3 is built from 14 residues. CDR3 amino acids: CASSASGQAVGYTF. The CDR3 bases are TGTGCCAGCTCAGCGTCGGGACAGGCGGTTGGCTACACCTTC.

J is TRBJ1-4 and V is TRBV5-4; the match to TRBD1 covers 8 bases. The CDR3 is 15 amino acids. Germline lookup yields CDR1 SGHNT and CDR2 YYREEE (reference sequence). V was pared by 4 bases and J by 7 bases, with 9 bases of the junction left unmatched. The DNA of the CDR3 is TGTGCCAGCAGCCTAAGCCAGGGGGCAGTTGAAAAACTGTTTTTT. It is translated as CASSLSQGAVEKLFF.

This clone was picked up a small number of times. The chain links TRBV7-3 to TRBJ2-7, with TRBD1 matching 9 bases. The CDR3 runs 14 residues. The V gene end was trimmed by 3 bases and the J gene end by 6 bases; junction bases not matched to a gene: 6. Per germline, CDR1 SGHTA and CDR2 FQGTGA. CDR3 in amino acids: CASSLTGGSGEQYF. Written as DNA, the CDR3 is TGTGCCAGCAGCTTGACAGGGGGGAGTGGCGAGCAGTACTTC.

The CDR3 protein is CASSPDRDYGYTF. CDR3 nucleotide sequence: TGTGCCAGCAGCCCCGACAGAGACTATGGCTACACCTTC. The chain links TRBV5-4 to TRBJ1-2, with a possible D match to TRBD1 (5 bases). This CDR3 comprises 13 residues. V lost 4 bases to trimming and J lost 3 bases, with 10 bases between them. Germline V lookup: CDR1 SGHNT, CDR2 YYREEE (reference sequence).

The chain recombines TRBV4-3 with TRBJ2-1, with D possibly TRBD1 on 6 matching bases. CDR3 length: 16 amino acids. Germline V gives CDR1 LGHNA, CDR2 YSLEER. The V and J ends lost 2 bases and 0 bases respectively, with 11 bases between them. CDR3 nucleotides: TGCGCCAGCAGCCAACAGGACAGTTCCTCCTACAATGAGCAGTTCTTC. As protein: CASSQQDSSSYNEQFF.

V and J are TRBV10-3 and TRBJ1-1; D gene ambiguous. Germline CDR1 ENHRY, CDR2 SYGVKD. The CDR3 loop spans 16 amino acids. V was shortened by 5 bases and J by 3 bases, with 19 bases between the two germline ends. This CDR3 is CAISSPLNAPYTEAFF. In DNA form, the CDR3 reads TGTGCCATCAGTTCCCCCCTCAACGCCCCTTACACTGAAGCTTTCTTT.

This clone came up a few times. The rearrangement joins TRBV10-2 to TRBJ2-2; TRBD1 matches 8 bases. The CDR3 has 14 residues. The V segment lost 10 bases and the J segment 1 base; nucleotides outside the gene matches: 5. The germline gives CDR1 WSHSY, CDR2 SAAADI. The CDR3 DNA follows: TGCGCCACTACCGGGACAGGGAACACCGGGGAGCTGTTTTTT. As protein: CATTGTGNTGELFF.

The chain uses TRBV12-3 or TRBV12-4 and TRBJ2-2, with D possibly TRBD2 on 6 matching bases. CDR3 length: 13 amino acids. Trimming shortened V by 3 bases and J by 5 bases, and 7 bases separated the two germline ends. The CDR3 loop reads CASSLGGTGELFF. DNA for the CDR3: TGTGCCAGCAGTTTGGGAGGTACCGGGGAGCTGTTTTTT.